This T cell receptor beta chain appears in the sequencing data of a study of T cells after yellow fever vaccination. The overall study: Low-cell-number fractions were prepared with SMART-Seq v4 Ultra Low Input.

The germline V gene encodes CDR1 SEHNR and CDR2 FQNEAQ (reference sequence). V gave up 3 bases and J gave up 4 bases, with 9 bases separating them. The CDR3 consists of 13 residues. This clonotype was found many times. TCR cDNA was made by 5'RACE template switching, adding a universal primer site and UMIs. Each CDR3 protein is one row after TCRdb ran MiXCR on the 5' RACE reads. The repertoire includes around 100,000 distinct CDR3 sequences, approximately 8.4% of them detected once, and roughly 27% sits in the top ten. The sequence was obtained from a man under 40 who received the YFV17D yellow fever vaccine. Sequenced here: CD8+ T cells sorted from PBMCs, sampled 45 days after the yellow fever booster vaccination. The chain couples TRBV7-9 to TRBJ2-5; D may correspond to TRBD1 or TRBD2 (5 bases each). The chain's CDR3 is CASSLRDVETQYF. The CDR3 nucleotides read TGTGCCAGCAGCTTGAGGGACGTAGAGACCCAGTACTTC.